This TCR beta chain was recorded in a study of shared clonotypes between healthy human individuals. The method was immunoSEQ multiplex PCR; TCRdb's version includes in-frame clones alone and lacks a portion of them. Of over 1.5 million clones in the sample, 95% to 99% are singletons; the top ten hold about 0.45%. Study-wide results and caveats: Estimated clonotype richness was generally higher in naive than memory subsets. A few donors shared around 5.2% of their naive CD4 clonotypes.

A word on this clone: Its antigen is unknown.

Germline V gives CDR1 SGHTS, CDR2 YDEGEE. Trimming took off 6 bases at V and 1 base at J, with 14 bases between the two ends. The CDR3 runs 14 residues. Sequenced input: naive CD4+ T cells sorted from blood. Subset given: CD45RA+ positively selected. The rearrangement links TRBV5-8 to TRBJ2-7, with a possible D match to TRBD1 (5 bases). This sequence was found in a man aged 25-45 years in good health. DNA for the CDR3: TGTGCCAGCACCCTCACACAGGTTTCCTACGAGCAGTACTTC. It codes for CASTLTQVSYEQYF. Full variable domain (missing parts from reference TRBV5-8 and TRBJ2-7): EAGVTQSPTHLIKTRGQQATLRCSPISGHTSVYWYQQALGLGLQFLLWYDEGEERNRGNFPPRFSGRQFPNYSSELNVNALELEDSALYLCASTLTQVSYEQYFGPGTRLTVT.